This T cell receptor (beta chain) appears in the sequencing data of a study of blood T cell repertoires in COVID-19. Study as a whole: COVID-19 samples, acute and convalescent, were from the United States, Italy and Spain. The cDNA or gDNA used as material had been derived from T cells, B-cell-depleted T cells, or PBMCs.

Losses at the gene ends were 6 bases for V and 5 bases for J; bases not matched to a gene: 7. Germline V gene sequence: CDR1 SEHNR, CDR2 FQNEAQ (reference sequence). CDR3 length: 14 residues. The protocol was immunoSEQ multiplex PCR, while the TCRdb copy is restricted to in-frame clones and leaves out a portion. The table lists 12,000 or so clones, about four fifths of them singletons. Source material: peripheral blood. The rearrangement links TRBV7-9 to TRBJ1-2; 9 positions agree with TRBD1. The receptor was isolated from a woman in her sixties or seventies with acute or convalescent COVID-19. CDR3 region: CASRPGQGGYGYTF. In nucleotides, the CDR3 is TGTGCCAGCAGACCGGGACAGGGTGGGTATGGCTACACCTTC.